The next 23 T cell receptor beta chains were all read from a single sample in a study of control samples from healthy donors and cancer patients. The assay was immunoSEQ multiplex PCR, and TCRdb's table has in-frame clones only and misses some. The sample shows about 150,000 clones, 93% of them seen only once. Sequencing was done on a sample of blood. These receptors originate from a man between 50 and 59 years old in good health.

The chain recombines TRBV19 with TRBJ2-1; D not certain. Trimming took off 5 bases at V and 9 bases at J, with 11 bases between the two ends. Germline V gene data show CDR1 as LNHDA and CDR2 as SQIVND (reference sequence). CDR3 length equals 12 residues. The CDR3 DNA is TGTGCCAGTAGTCCTTGGCCTGGTGAGCAGTTCTTC. Protein product: CASSPWPGEQFF.

This chain links TRBV28 with TRBJ2-5, with D perhaps TRBD2 (6 bases). The CDR3 covers 15 residues. Looked up from germline, CDR1 is MDHEN and CDR2 is SYDVKM. The germline V and J ends were trimmed by 6 bases and 2 bases, with 16 bases remaining between them. DNA for the CDR3: TGTGCCAGCAGGGTATTTGGGGGGTATCAAGAGACCCAGTACTTC. Protein: CASRVFGGYQETQYF.

The gene calls are TRBV30 and TRBJ1-5; possible D gene TRBD1, 5 bases. Germline V gene sequence: CDR1 GTSNPN, CDR2 SVGIG (reference sequence). Trimming pared 1 base from V and 7 bases from J, leaving 11 bases between. The CDR3 runs 13 residues. The chain's CDR3 is CAWSGGGRQPQHF. The DNA of the CDR3 is TGTGCCTGGAGTGGGGGGGGGAGGCAGCCCCAGCATTTT.

V and J are TRBV12-3 or TRBV12-4 and TRBJ1-2; possibly TRBD1 for D (6 bases). This CDR3 is 12 amino acids long. V lost 6 bases and J lost 8, with 13 bases in between. DNA for the CDR3: TGTGCCAGCAGCCATACAGGGTTAGGCTACACCTTC. Translated: CASSHTGLGYTF.

In this sample, this clone turned up a few times. This rearrangement joins TRBV6-5 to TRBJ1-5; TRBD1 agrees at 9 bases. The CDR3 sequence is 15 residues long. Germline values: CDR1 MNHEY, CDR2 SVGAGI. With 0 bases clipped from V and 7 bases from J, the junction kept 4 bases outside the gene matches. The CDR3 here is CASSYSDRGGQPQHF. The CDR3, as DNA: TGTGCCAGCAGTTACTCAGACAGGGGGGGACAGCCCCAGCATTTT.

V gene TRBV6-1 combines with J gene TRBJ2-3; 9 bases align to TRBD2. Per germline, CDR1 MNHNS and CDR2 SASEGT. This CDR3 comprises 17 residues. V was pared by 0 bases and J by 0 bases, with 4 bases of the junction left unmatched. The CDR3 DNA sequence: TGTGCCAGCAGTGAAGCGCCTAGCGGGACTAGCACAGATACGCAGTATTTT. Its translation is CASSEAPSGTSTDTQYF.

This chain joins TRBV12-3 or TRBV12-4 and TRBJ2-1; D gene ambiguous. This CDR3 spans 13 amino acids. Trimming stripped 3 bases from V and 6 bases from J, with 9 bases between. CDR3 nucleotides: TGTGCCAGCAGTTTTCTGGATCTCAATGAGCAGTTCTTC. Translation gives CASSFLDLNEQFF.

The chain has TRBV7-9 and TRBJ2-1; 10 nucleotides line up with TRBD1. Germline CDR1 reads SEHNR; CDR2 reads FQNEAQ (reference sequence). The trim removed 5 bases at V and 7 bases at J, leaving 5 bases unmatched. CDR3 length: 14 residues. Here the CDR3 reads CASSQRDRGNEQFF. The DNA of the CDR3 is TGTGCCAGCAGCCAACGGGACAGGGGTAATGAGCAGTTCTTC. Together with reference TRBV7-9 and TRBJ2-1, the CDR3 gives the full variable domain: DTGVSQNPRHKITKRGQNVTFRCDPISEHNRLYWYRQTLGQGPEFLTYFQNEAQLEKSRLLSDRFSAERPKGSFSTLEIQRTEQGDSAMYLCASSQRDRGNEQFFGPGTRLTVL.

The CDR3 spells CASRQLTLGTEAFF. The CDR3 region has the DNA TGTGCCAGTAGGCAACTGACTCTAGGGACTGAAGCTTTCTTT. V and J are TRBV19 and TRBJ1-1; D remains unclear. Germline assignment: CDR1 LNHDA and CDR2 SQIVND (reference sequence). V gave up 6 bases and J gave up 5 bases, with 16 bases separating them. This CDR3 has 14 residues.

The V gene is TRBV18, the J gene TRBJ2-2; no clear D gene. Germline V gene sequence: CDR1 KGHSH, CDR2 LQKENI. Trimming cost V 5 bases and J 5 bases, with 18 bases left between them. The CDR3 totals 16 residues. The DNA of the CDR3 is TGTGCCAGCTCATACACAAGGACCAGCTCAACCGGGGAGCTGTTTTTT. Translation: CASSYTRTSSTGELFF.

The chain joins TRBV6-1 to TRBJ2-7; 7 nucleotides match TRBD2. Germline lookup yields CDR1 MNHNS and CDR2 SASEGT. The CDR3 length is 15 residues. V gave up 3 bases and J gave up 2 bases; unmatched junction bases: 7. For the CDR3, the DNA is TGTGCCAGCAGTGATTATCTAGGGAGGGCCTACGAGCAGTACTTC. Its translation is CASSDYLGRAYEQYF.

V and J are TRBV14 and TRBJ2-1; weak D call: TRBD1 (6 bases). This CDR3 is built from 16 residues. V lost 4 bases to trimming and J lost 2 bases, with 15 bases between them. Germline V lookup: CDR1 SGHDN, CDR2 FVKESK. CDR3 residues: CASSRRGSRAYNEQFF. The CDR3 DNA reads TGTGCCAGCAGCCGAAGGGGGAGCAGGGCCTACAATGAGCAGTTCTTC.

The chain employs TRBV7-9 and TRBJ2-3, with 8 bases lining up with TRBD2. In germline, CDR1 is SEHNR, CDR2 FQNEAQ (reference sequence). V shed 5 bases, J shed 6 bases, and the junction held 19 bases outside the gene matches. This CDR3 has 18 residues. The CDR3 protein is CASSPLRGARLALDTQYF. Written as DNA, the CDR3 is TGTGCCAGCAGCCCCCTGCGGGGTGCACGACTAGCGTTGGATACGCAGTATTTT.

The rearrangement links TRBV5-1 to TRBJ1-5; D perhaps matches TRBD1 (6 bases). CDR1 and CDR2 (germline): SGHRS, YFSETQ. This CDR3 contains 15 residues. The V end lost 1 base, the J end lost 2 bases, and 10 bases lay between the germline ends. The CDR3 sequence is CASSLSGDGNQPQHF. The CDR3, as DNA: TGCGCCAGCAGCTTGTCAGGGGATGGCAATCAGCCCCAGCATTTT.

The V gene is TRBV6-5, the J gene TRBJ1-1; D remains unclear. CDR1 is MNHEY, CDR2 SVGAGI, per germline. The CDR3 is 14 amino acids. With 2 bases removed from V and 1 base from J, the gap between germline ends came to 8 bases. The CDR3 here is CASSYALKNTEAFF. CDR3 coding DNA: TGTGCCAGCAGTTACGCCCTGAAGAACACTGAAGCTTTCTTT.

This chain connects TRBV15 to TRBJ2-3, with 11 bases aligning to TRBD2. This CDR3 is 16 amino acids long. From germline, CDR1 is LNHNV and CDR2 YYDKDF (reference sequence). Trimming cost V 5 bases and J 1 base; bases outside gene matches: 5. The CDR3 DNA is TGTGCCACCAGCCCCCCGGGACTAGCGGGCACAGATACGCAGTATTTT. Amino acid sequence: CATSPPGLAGTDTQYF.

This sequence joins TRBV19 and TRBJ2-1, with 8 bases fitting TRBD2. The CDR3 length is 14 residues. Germline V gives CDR1 LNHDA, CDR2 SQIVND (reference sequence). The trim removed 4 bases at V and 8 bases at J, leaving 7 bases unmatched. CDR3 amino acids: CASSSGRPLDEQFF. The CDR3 DNA sequence: TGTGCCAGTAGTAGCGGGAGGCCCCTGGATGAGCAGTTCTTC.

This sequence joins TRBV5-5 and TRBJ2-1, with D maybe TRBD2 (6 bases). Germline assignment: CDR1 SGHKS and CDR2 YYEKEE (reference sequence). The germline V and J ends were trimmed by 4 bases and 2 bases, with 19 bases remaining between them. This CDR3 region has 17 residues. CDR3 residues: CASSAAGTFIPYNEQFF. CDR3 coding DNA: TGTGCCAGCAGCGCCGCCGGGACTTTCATCCCCTACAATGAGCAGTTCTTC.

This chain joins TRBV10-2 and TRBJ2-5; D gene ambiguous. This CDR3 is built from 11 residues. CDR1 is WSHSY and CDR2 is SAAADI in the germline V gene. The ends were cut back, 2 bases at V and 5 bases at J, with 3 bases in the middle. The CDR3 region is CASSEGETQYF. The DNA of the CDR3 is TGCGCCAGCAGTGAGGGTGAGACCCAGTACTTC.

The chain links TRBV18 to TRBJ2-5; no clear D. The V end was cut by 1 base, the J end by 2 bases, with 11 bases between. The CDR3 runs 15 residues. The germline CDR1 and CDR2 sequences are KGHSH and LQKENI. This CDR3 reads CASSPRYSDQETQYF. In DNA, the CDR3 is TGTGCCAGCTCACCACGCTACAGTGATCAAGAGACCCAGTACTTC.

The chain employs TRBV5-5 and TRBJ1-1, with a tentative D call TRBD1 (5 bases). Germline V gene sequence: CDR1 SGHKS, CDR2 YYEKEE (reference sequence). The CDR3 is 13 amino acids. V was cut by 3 bases and J by 1 base, with 7 bases left in between. The CDR3 DNA is TGTGCCAGCAGCTGGGGCCGGAACACTGAAGCTTTCTTT. Amino acids: CASSWGRNTEAFF. The complete variable domain, with remaining parts taken from reference TRBV5-5 and TRBJ1-1, reads DAGVTQSPTHLIKTRGQQVTLRCSPISGHKSVSWYQQVLGQGPQFIFQYYEKEERGRGNFPDRFSARQFPNYSSELNVNALLLGDSALYLCASSWGRNTEAFFGQGTRLTVV.

This clone has a single count. The gene calls are TRBV10-3 and TRBJ1-2; the D gene is possibly TRBD1 (6 bases). V was shortened by 5 bases and J by 0 bases, with 13 bases between the two germline ends. This CDR3 is built from 15 residues. Germline V CDR1 and CDR2: ENHRY, SYGVKD. The CDR3 sequence is CAISYLRDTNYGYTF. The DNA for the CDR3 is TGTGCCATCAGTTATCTCCGGGACACTAACTATGGCTACACCTTC.

The chain has TRBV7-3 and TRBJ2-3; D may be TRBD1 or TRBD2 (5 bases each). The CDR3 extends over 14 amino acids. The V and J ends lost 5 bases and 4 bases respectively, with 13 bases between them. CDR1 SGHTA and CDR2 FQGTGA come from the germline V gene. CDR3 sequence (DNA): TGTGCCAGCAGCCCCGGGACCGGCGCAGATACGCAGTATTTT. Protein: CASSPGTGADTQYF.